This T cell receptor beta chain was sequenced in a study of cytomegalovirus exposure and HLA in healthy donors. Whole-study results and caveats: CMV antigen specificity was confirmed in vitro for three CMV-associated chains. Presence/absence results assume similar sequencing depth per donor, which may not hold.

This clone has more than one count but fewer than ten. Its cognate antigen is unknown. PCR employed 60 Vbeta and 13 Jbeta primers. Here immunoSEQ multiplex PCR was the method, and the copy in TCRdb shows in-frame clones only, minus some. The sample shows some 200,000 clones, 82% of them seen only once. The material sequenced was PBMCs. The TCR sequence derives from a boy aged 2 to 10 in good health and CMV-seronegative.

CDR3: CASREIVGGYNEQFF. In DNA, the CDR3 is TGTGCCAGCAGGGAGATAGTAGGGGGCTACAATGAGCAGTTCTTC. The rearrangement links TRBV5-4 to TRBJ2-1, with D tentatively TRBD1 (6 bases). CDR3 length: 15 residues. Germline V gene sequence: CDR1 SGHNT, CDR2 YYREEE (reference sequence). V lost 5 bases to trimming and J lost 3 bases, with 15 bases between them.